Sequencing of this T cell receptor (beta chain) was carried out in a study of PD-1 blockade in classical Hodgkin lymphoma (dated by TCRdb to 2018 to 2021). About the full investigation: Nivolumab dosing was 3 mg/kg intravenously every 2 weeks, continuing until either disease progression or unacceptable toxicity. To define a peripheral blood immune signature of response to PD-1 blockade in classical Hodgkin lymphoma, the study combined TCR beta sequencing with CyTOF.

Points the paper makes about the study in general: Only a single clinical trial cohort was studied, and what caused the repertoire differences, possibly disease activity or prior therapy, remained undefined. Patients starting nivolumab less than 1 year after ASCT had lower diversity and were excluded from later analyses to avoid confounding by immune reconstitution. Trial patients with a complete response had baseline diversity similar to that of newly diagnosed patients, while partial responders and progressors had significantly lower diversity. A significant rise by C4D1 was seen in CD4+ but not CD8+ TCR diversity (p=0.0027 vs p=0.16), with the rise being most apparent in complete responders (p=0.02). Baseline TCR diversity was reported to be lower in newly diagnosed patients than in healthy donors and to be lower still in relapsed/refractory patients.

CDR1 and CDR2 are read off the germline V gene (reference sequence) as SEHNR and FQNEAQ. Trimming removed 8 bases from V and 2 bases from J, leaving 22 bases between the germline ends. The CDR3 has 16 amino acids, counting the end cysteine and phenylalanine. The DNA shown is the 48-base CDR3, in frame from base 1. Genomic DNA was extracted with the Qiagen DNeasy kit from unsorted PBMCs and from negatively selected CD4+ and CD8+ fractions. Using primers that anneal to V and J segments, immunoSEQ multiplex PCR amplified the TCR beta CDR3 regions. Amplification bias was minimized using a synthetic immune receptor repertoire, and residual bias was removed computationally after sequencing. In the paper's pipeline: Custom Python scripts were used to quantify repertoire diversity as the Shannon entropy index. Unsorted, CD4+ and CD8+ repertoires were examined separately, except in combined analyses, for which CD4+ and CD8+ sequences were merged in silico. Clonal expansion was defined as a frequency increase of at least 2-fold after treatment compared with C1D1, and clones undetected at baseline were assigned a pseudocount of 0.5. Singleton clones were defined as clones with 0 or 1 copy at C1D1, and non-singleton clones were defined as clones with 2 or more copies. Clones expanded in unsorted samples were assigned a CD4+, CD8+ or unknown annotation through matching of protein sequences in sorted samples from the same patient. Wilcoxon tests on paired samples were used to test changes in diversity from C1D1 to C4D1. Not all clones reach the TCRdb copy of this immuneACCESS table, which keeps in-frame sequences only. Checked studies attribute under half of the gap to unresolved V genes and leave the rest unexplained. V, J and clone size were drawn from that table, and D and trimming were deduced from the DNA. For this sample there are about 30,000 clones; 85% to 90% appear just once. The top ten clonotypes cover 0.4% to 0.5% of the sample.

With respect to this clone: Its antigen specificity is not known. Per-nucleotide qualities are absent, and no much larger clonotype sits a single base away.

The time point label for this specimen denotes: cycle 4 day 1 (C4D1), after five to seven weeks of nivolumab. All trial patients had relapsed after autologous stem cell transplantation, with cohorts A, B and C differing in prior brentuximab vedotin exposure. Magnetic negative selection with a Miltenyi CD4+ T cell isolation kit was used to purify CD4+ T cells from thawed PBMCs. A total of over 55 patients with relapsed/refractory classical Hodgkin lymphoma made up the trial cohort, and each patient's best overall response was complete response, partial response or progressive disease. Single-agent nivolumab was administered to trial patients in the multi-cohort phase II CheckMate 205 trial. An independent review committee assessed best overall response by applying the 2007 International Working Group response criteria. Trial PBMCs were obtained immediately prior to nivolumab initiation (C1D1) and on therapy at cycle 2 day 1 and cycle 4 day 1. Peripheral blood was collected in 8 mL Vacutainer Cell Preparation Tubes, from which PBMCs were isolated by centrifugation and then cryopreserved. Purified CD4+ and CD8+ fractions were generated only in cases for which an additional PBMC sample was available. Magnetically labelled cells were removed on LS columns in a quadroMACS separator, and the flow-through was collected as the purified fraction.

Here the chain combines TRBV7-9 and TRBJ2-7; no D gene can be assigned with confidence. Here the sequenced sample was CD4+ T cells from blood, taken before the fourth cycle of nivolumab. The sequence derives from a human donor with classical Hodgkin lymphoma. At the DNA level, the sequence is TGTGCCAGCGGATCTTCCGTCCTTGGGTTTCCCTACGAGCAGTACTTC. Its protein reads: CASGSSVLGFPYEQYF.